The TCR beta chain under discussion was sequenced for a study of T cell responses to AZD1222 COVID-19 vaccine. Whole-study context: Analysis merged second doses at about 4 or about 12 weeks.

J gave up 4 bases and V 4 bases, and 6 bases lay outside the gene matches. The CDR3 runs to 15 residues. Germline lookup yields CDR1 LGHDT and CDR2 YNNKEL (reference sequence). Sequenced by immunoSEQ multiplex PCR; TCRdb stores in-frame clones only, minus some. The sample holds about 68,000 clones, roughly 90% seen once. Study-wide results and limits: Two doses of AZD1222 preceded a rise in Spike-specific TCR breadth and depth.

For this clone: Its antigen is currently unknown.

This specimen consisted of peripheral blood, obtained on day 0 of AZD1222 vaccination. The sequence was collected from an adult in good health. This rearrangement joins TRBV3-1 (or the pseudogene TRBV3-2) to TRBJ1-2; 10 bases fit TRBD1. CDR3 region: CASSPRQGAPYGYTF. CDR3 bases: TGTGCCAGCAGCCCACGACAGGGGGCGCCCTATGGCTACACCTTC.